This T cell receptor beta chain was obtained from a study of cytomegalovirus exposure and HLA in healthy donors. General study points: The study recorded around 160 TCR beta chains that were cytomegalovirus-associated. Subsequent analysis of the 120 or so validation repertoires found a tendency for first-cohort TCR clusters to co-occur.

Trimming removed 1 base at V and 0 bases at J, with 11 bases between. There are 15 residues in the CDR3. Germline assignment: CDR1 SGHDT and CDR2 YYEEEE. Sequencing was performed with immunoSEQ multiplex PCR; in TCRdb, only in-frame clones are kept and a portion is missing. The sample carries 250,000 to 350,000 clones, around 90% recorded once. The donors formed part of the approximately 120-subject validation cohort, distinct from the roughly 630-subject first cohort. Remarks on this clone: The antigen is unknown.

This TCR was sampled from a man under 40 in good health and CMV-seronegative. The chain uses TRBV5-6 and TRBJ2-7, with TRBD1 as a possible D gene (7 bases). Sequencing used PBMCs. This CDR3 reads CASSLRGTASYEQYF. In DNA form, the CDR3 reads TGTGCCAGCAGCTTGCGCGGGACAGCCTCCTACGAGCAGTACTTC.